The clone carrying this T cell receptor (beta chain) was seen more than once but under ten times. CDR1 is MNHEY and CDR2 is SVGAGI in the germline V gene. The ends were cut back, 0 bases at V and 5 bases at J, with 13 bases in the middle. The CDR3 is made up of 15 amino acids. These data belong to a study of T cells in Graves' hyperthyroidism and ophthalmopathy. Amplified regions were TCR beta CDR3 sequences from RNA transcripts. First-round RT-PCR targeting the TCR CDR3 was performed with the HTBI primer set. TCRdb independently ran MiXCR on the multiplex PCR reads; one entry per CDR3 protein. The top ten hold 34% of the sample, which has 600,000 to 650,000 distinct CDR3 sequences, less than 25% seen once. The authors took PBMCs from roughly 9.5 ml fresh peripheral blood.

V gene TRBV6-5 combines with J gene TRBJ1-1; no clear D. This receptor was identified in a man aged 25 to 40 with Graves' ophthalmopathy. Material: blood. CDR3 in amino acids: CASSYSKGGGTEAFF. CDR3 in DNA: TGTGCCAGCAGTTACTCTAAGGGAGGAGGAACTGAAGCTTTCTTT.